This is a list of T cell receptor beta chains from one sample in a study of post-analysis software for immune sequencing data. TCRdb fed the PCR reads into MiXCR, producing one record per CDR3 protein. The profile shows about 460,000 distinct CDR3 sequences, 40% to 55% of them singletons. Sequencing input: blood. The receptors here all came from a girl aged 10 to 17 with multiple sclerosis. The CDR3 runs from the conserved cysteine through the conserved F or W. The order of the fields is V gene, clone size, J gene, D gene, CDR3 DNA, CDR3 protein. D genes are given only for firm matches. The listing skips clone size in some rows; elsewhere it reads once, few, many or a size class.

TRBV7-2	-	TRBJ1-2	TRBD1	TGTGCCAGCAGCGAGACAGGGATATCCTATGGCTACACCTTC	CASSETGISYGYTF
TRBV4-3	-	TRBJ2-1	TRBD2	TGCGCCAGCAGCCAGATCCACGGGACTAGCTTCGATGAGCAGTTCTTC	CASSQIHGTSFDEQFF
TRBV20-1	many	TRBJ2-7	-	TGCAGTGCTAGCGAGGGAGTGGTCTACGAGCAGTACTTC	CSASEGVVYEQYF
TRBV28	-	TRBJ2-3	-	TGTGCCGGCAGAACCCAACGGGGGCAGCTTAAGGATACGCAGTATTTT	CAGRTQRGQLKDTQYF
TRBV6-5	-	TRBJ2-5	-	TGTGCCAGCAGTTACCGGGGACCAGAGGTCCAAGAGACCCAGTACTTC	CASSYRGPEVQETQYF
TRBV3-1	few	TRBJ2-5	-	TGTGCCAGCAGCCAACTGGGAGGAGGCGGGGAGACCCAGTACTTC	CASSQLGGGGETQYF
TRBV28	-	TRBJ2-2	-	TGTGCCAGCAGTTCACAGGGAACGAACACCGGGGAGCTGTTTTTT	CASSSQGTNTGELFF
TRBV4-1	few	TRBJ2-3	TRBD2	TGCGCCAGCAGCCCCAAGGTCTCTAGCGGGAGCACAGATACGCAGTATTTT	CASSPKVSSGSTDTQYF
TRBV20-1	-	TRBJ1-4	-	TGCAGTGCTAGGTTCAGGGTTGAAGTTGAAAAACTGTTTTTT	CSARFRVEVEKLFF
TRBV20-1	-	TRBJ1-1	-	TGCAGTGCCCCCTCTCGGGGTGAAGCTTTCTTT	CSAPSRGEAFF
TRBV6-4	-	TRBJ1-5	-	TGTGCCAGCAGTGACTCGAGAACAGCGGAGAGCAATCGGCCCCAGCATTTT	CASSDSRTAESNRPQHF
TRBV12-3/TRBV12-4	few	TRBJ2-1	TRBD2	TGTGCCAGCAGTTACGCGTTAGGCGGGAGCGTTTCCTACAATGAGCAGTTCTTC	CASSYALGGSVSYNEQFF
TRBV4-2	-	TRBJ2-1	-	TGTGCCAGCAGCCAAGATACTTCCGAAGGTGCCTACAATGAGCAGTTCTTC	CASSQDTSEGAYNEQFF
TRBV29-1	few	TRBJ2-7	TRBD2	TGCAGTGTAGTACGAGCGGGGGAGCAGTACTTC	CSVVRAGEQYF
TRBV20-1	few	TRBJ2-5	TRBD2	TGCAGTGCTAGTCGGACTAGCGGATATCAAGAGACCCAGTACTTC	CSASRTSGYQETQYF
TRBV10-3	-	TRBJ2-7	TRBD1	TGTGCCATCAGTGATGGGGACAGGAGGCCCCACGAGCAGTACTTC	CAISDGDRRPHEQYF
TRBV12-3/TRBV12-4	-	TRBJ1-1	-	TGTGCCAGCAGTTTAGAAGGGCAGGTGAACACTGAAGCTTTCTTT	CASSLEGQVNTEAFF
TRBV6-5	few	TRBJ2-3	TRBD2	TGTGCCACCCAAGCGGGAGGGGTCGCAGATACGCAGTATTTT	CATQAGGVADTQYF
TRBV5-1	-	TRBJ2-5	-	TGCGCCAGCAGCCCTCCGGGACAAGAGACCCAGTACTTC	CASSPPGQETQYF
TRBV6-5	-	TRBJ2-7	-	TGTGCCAGCAGTTACTCGATGGGAAGCGAGCAGTACTTC	CASSYSMGSEQYF
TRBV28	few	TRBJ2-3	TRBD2	TGTGCCAGCAGTTTACCGACTAGCGGGGGCTTTCCCACAGATACGCAGTATTTT	CASSLPTSGGFPTDTQYF
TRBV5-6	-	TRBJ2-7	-	TGTGCCAGCAGCTTAACCAGACAGAAGAAGTCCTACGAGCAGTACTTC	CASSLTRQKKSYEQYF
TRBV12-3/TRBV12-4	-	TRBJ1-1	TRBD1	TGTGCCAGCACCCCGGACAGGACATCCGTTGAAGCTTTCTTT	CASTPDRTSVEAFF
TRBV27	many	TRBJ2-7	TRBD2	TGTGCCAGCAGTTTAGTAGAGGGACTAGCCGCGTACGAGCAGTACTTC	CASSLVEGLAAYEQYF
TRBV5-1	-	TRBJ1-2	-	TGCGCCAGCAGCCGGGACCCGGACTATGGCTACACCTTC	CASSRDPDYGYTF
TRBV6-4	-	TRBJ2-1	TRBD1	TGTGCCAGCAGTGCCACAGGGGGCGGTGAGCAGTTCTTC	CASSATGGGEQFF
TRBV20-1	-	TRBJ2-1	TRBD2	TGCAGTGCCACCGGGACTAGCGGGAGCCGAAATGAGCAGTTCTTC	CSATGTSGSRNEQFF
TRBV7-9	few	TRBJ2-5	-	TGTGCCAGCAGTCCCCGACAAATCCAAGAGACCCAGTACTTC	CASSPRQIQETQYF
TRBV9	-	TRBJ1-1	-	TGTGCCAGCAGCGCACAGGATTGGCGGGCTTTCTTT	CASSAQDWRAFF
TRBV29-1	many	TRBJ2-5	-	TGCAGCGTTGACGACCCGGGGACCCAGTACTTC	CSVDDPGTQYF
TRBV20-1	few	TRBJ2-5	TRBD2	TGCAGTGCTAGGCCGGCCTCAGCGGGATTACAAGAGACCCAGTACTTC	CSARPASAGLQETQYF
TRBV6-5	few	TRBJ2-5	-	TGTGCCAGCAGTTACTCAACACCTCCCCGGGGGTGGGGAGAGACCCAGTACTTC	CASSYSTPPRGWGETQYF
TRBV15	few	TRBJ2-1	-	TGTGCCACCAGCAGGGACACGGGGACTTACAATGAGCAGTTCTTC	CATSRDTGTYNEQFF
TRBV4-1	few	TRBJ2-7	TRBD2	TGCGCCAGCAGCCACTGGACTAGCGGGGCCTACGAGCAGTACTTC	CASSHWTSGAYEQYF
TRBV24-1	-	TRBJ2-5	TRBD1	TGTGCCACCAGTGATGTACAGGGGGCGGGGGAGACCCAGTACTTC	CATSDVQGAGETQYF
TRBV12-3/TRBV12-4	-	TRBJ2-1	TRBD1	TGTGCCAGCAGTAAGACAGGGGGCCCTTACAATGAGCAGTTCTTC	CASSKTGGPYNEQFF
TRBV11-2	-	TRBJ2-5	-	TGTGCCAGCAGCCCCTGGGACCTCCAGGAGACCCAGTACTTC	CASSPWDLQETQYF
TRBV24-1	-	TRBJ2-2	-	TGTGCCACCTGTGACGCGGGACCGGGCTTCGGGGAGCTGTTTTTT	CATCDAGPGFGELFF
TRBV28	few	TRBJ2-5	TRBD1	TGTGCCAGCAGCCAAACCACCTTACGGACAGGGGGCAGGGAGACCCAGTACTTC	CASSQTTLRTGGRETQYF
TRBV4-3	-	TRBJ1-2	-	TGCGCCAGCAGCCAGGTTGACGGATACCATGGCTACACCTTC	CASSQVDGYHGYTF
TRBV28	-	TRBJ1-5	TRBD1	TGTGCCAGCAGTCCACAGGGGGCGGAACAGCCCCAGCATTTT	CASSPQGAEQPQHF
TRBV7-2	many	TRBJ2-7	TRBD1	TGTGCCAGCAGCTCGGGACAGCCCTCCTACGAGCAGTACTTC	CASSSGQPSYEQYF
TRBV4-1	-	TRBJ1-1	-	TGCGCCAGCAGCCAAGAACAGGGAGAGTACACTGAAGCTTTCTTT	CASSQEQGEYTEAFF
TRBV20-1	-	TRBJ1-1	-	TGCAGTGCTAGAGCCGGGGCGGGTGGTTGGGCTTTCTTT	CSARAGAGGWAFF
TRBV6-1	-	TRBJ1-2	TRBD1	TGTGCCAGCAGTGAAGGGCGGACAGGGGATGGCTACACCTTC	CASSEGRTGDGYTF
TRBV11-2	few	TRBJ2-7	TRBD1	TGTGCCAGCAGCTTCCGGGACAGATACTACGAGCAGTACTTC	CASSFRDRYYEQYF
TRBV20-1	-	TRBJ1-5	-	TGCAGTGCTAGCCATCAGGGGAATCAGCCCCAGCATTTT	CSASHQGNQPQHF
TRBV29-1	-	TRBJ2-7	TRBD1	TGCAGCGTTGAAACGCCGGGACAGACATCCTACGAGCAGTACTTC	CSVETPGQTSYEQYF
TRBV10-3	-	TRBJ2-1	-	TGTGCCATCAGGCTAGCCCATGAGCAGTTCTTC	CAIRLAHEQFF
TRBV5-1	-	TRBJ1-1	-	TGCGCCAGCAGCTGGGCGGGTCCGGACACTGAAGCTTTCTTT	CASSWAGPDTEAFF
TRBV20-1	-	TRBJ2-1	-	TGCAGTGCTAGGACTCGACACAATGGGCAGTTCTTC	CSARTRHNGQFF
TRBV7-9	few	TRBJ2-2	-	TGTGCCAGCAGCACTCCGGCAGGCGGCGAGGCCGGGGAGCTGTTTTTT	CASSTPAGGEAGELFF
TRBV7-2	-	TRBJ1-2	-	TGTGCCAGCAGCCCCAGCCGTACTAACTATGGCTACACCTTC	CASSPSRTNYGYTF